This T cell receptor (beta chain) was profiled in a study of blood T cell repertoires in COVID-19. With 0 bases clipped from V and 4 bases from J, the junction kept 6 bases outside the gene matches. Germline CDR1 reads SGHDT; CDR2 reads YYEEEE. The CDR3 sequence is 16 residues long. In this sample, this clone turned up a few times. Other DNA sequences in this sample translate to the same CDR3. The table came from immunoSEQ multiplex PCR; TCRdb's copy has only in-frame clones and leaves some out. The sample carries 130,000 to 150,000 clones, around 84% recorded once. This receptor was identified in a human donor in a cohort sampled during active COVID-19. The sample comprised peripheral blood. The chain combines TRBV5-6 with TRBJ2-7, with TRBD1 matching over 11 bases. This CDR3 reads CASSLAGTGGLYEQYF. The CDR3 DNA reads TGTGCCAGCAGCTTGGCGGGGACAGGGGGTCTATACGAGCAGTACTTC. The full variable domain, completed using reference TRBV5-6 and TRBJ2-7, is DAGVTQSPTHLIKTRGQQVTLRCSPKSGHDTVSWYQQALGQGPQFIFQYYEEEERQRGNFPDRFSGHQFPNYSSELNVNALLLGDSALYLCASSLAGTGGLYEQYFGPGTRLTVT.